The source of this T cell receptor (beta chain) is a study of blood T cell repertoires in COVID-19. Across the whole study: Some COVID-19 samples were acute and others convalescent; all came from the United States, Italy and Spain. Nucleic acid was either cDNA or gDNA, and it came from T cells, B-cell-depleted T cells, or PBMCs.

Original processing methods: Reference gene primer amplification gave nucleated cell count estimates. TCRdb keeps only in-frame clones here, not all; method: immunoSEQ multiplex PCR. The V and J calls and clone size were taken over from that table, and D and trimming were inferred from the DNA. This repertoire shows roughly 75,000 clones, roughly 89% found once; its top ten account for about 0.6%. Deletions cut 0 bases from V and 0 bases from J, with 8 bases between. The CDR3 sequence is 15 residues long. Germline assignment: CDR1 MNHEY and CDR2 SVGAGI. The sample comprised peripheral blood. The chain joins TRBV6-5 to TRBJ1-2; tentative D call: TRBD1 (5 bases). The sequence was obtained from a man aged 60 to 75 with acute or convalescent COVID-19. The CDR3 loop reads CASSYSQAANYGYTF. Written as DNA, the CDR3 is TGTGCCAGCAGTTACTCACAGGCAGCTAACTATGGCTACACCTTC.